Following are 10 T cell receptor beta chains from one sample sequenced in a study of T cell responses to AZD1222 COVID-19 vaccine (dated by TCRdb to 2020 to 2023). The library came from the immunoSEQ multiplex PCR assay. TCRdb obtained this table from immuneACCESS and retained in-frame rearrangements with V and J assigned. These tables miss some clones; where compared with another copy, unresolved V genes account for less than half of the shortfall, and the remainder is unexplained. For this sample there are under 100,000 clones; 70% to 90% appear just once. Less than 3% of the sample goes to the ten largest clones. The label giving this sample's time point can be read as: baseline before first vaccination. The specimen comprised peripheral blood, sampled on day 0 of AZD1222 vaccination. All receptors derive from an adult in good health.

V gene TRBV28 combines with J gene TRBJ1-5, with TRBD1 as a possible D gene (5 bases). Germline assignment: CDR1 MDHEN and CDR2 SYDVKM. Trimming removed 0 bases from V and 6 bases from J, with 15 bases in between. The CDR3 contains 16 residues. The CDR3 DNA sequence: TGTGCCAGCAGTTTATGGGGGACCGCTCGGGGTCAGCCCCAGCATTTT. This gives the protein CASSLWGTARGQPQHF.

This clone was observed a few times. The CDR3 DNA reads as TGTGCCAGCATGGTTGGTTTGGGGACCCCCTCGGGTGAAAAACTGTTTTTT. Encoded protein: CASMVGLGTPSGEKLFF. The chain is built from TRBV7-9 and TRBJ1-4, with D maybe TRBD1 (5 bases). V was clipped by 7 bases and J by 7 bases, with 25 bases between them. The germline gives CDR1 SEHNR, CDR2 FQNEAQ (reference sequence). The CDR3 loop spans 17 amino acids.

V gene TRBV20-1 combines with J gene TRBJ2-7; 10 bases map to TRBD2. The CDR3 length is 15 residues. The V gene end was trimmed by 3 bases and the J gene end by 2 bases; junction bases not matched to a gene: 7. CDR1 and CDR2 from the germline V gene are DFQATT and SNEGSKA (reference sequence). CDR3 amino acids: CSASLAGVPPYEQYF. The DNA of the CDR3 is TGCAGTGCTAGTCTAGCGGGGGTTCCTCCCTACGAGCAGTACTTC.

The chain couples TRBV4-1 to TRBJ2-7, with a tentative D call TRBD1 (5 bases). The germline V gene encodes CDR1 MGHRA and CDR2 YSYEKL. Trimming left V 1 base short and J 4 bases short, with 17 bases between. The CDR3 loop spans 16 amino acids. The chain's CDR3 is CASSQVKDGRQYEQYF. CDR3 sequence (DNA): TGCGCCAGCAGCCAAGTTAAGGACGGCCGACAGTACGAGCAGTACTTC.

This clone was recorded once. V gene TRBV3-1 (or the pseudogene TRBV3-2) combines with J gene TRBJ2-7, with D tentatively TRBD2 (5 bases). CDR3 length: 14 residues. The V end was cut by 4 bases, the J end by 1 base, with 11 bases between. The V gene's germline CDR1 is LGHDT and CDR2 YNNKEL (reference sequence). The CDR3 here is CASSPPGLSYEQYF. CDR3 sequence (DNA): TGTGCCAGCAGCCCGCCGGGGTTGTCCTACGAGCAGTACTTC.

This chain connects TRBV7-9 to TRBJ2-3; D is ambiguous. Germline CDR1 and CDR2: SEHNR and FQNEAQ (reference sequence). V lost 2 bases to trimming and J lost 2 bases, with 11 bases between them. CDR3 length equals 15 residues. The CDR3 DNA reads as TGTGCCAGCAGCTTATTATCGTCGGTCACAGATACGCAGTATTTT. This translates into CASSLLSSVTDTQYF.

The chain is built from TRBV11-2 and TRBJ1-6, with D unresolved. This CDR3 region has 13 residues. V was clipped by 0 bases and J by 7 bases, with 4 bases between them. The germline gives CDR1 SGHAT, CDR2 FQNNGV. Here the CDR3 reads CASSLDRNSPLHF. The DNA for the CDR3 is TGTGCCAGCAGCTTAGACAGGAATTCACCCCTCCACTTT.

This clone has at least ten counts. The gene calls are TRBV19 and TRBJ1-3; the D is unclear. This CDR3 contains 14 residues. With 2 bases removed from V and 0 bases from J, the gap between germline ends came to 5 bases. Germline values: CDR1 LNHDA, CDR2 SQIVND (reference sequence). Here the CDR3 reads CASSITGSGNTIYF. As DNA, the CDR3 is TGTGCCAGTAGTATAACGGGCTCTGGAAACACCATATATTTT. The full variable domain, rest sourced from reference TRBV19 and TRBJ1-3, is DGGITQSPKYLFRKEGQNVTLSCEQNLNHDAMYWYRQDPGQGLRLIYYSQIVNDFQKGDIAEGYSVSREKKESFPLTVTSAQKNPTAFYLCASSITGSGNTIYFGEGSWLTVV.

V gene TRBV7-6 combines with J gene TRBJ2-5; D ambiguous. The CDR3 has 15 residues. V was trimmed by 5 bases and J by 1 base, leaving 14 bases between them. Germline V CDR1 and CDR2: SGHVS, FNYEAQ. The CDR3 nucleotides are TGTGCCAGCAGCCTGGTGGCCCTCCCCCAAGAGACCCAGTACTTC. Translating it yields CASSLVALPQETQYF.

The V gene is TRBV27, the J gene TRBJ2-7; maybe TRBD1 (6 bases). Germline V gene data show CDR1 as MNHEY and CDR2 as SMNVEV (reference sequence). The length of the CDR3 is 13 residues. The V end was cut by 5 bases, the J end by 3 bases, with 11 bases between. In nucleotides, the CDR3 is TGTGCCAGCAGTAGGGCAGGGGACTACGAGCAGTACTTC. Encoded protein: CASSRAGDYEQYF.